This T cell receptor beta chain comes out of a study of control samples from healthy donors and cancer patients. CDR3 length: 15 residues. Trimming at V came to 3 bases and at J to 4 bases, leaving 6 bases not matched to a gene. Germline V lookup: CDR1 LGHNA, CDR2 YNFKEQ. Here immunoSEQ multiplex PCR was the method, and the copy in TCRdb shows in-frame clones only, minus some. The sample has 100,000 or so clones, around 89% seen once. Sequencing used blood. This chain links TRBV4-2 with TRBJ1-2, with TRBD1 identical over 9 bases. The source is a man aged 30-40 years in good health. In DNA, the CDR3 is TGTGCCAGCAGCCAGGCGAAGGGACAGGGCTATGGCTACACCTTC. Protein product: CASSQAKGQGYGYTF.